This T cell receptor beta chain appears in the sequencing data of a study of blood T cell repertoires in COVID-19. As for the study in general: Acute-phase and convalescent COVID-19 samples originated in the United States, Italy and Spain. The cDNA or gDNA used as material had been derived from T cells, B-cell-depleted T cells, or PBMCs.

This clone was counted a single time. This CDR3 comprises 13 residues. Germline loops: CDR1 SGHRS, CDR2 YFSETQ. The ends were cut back, 4 bases at V and 0 bases at J, with 7 bases in the middle. Per the original methods: Using reference gene primer amplification, nucleated cell counts were estimated. Clones were sequenced by immunoSEQ multiplex PCR, and TCRdb holds only the in-frame ones, with some missing. That table furnishes V, J and clone size, whereas the DNA furnished D and trimming. The sample records 66,000 or so clones, around 84% being singletons. Sequencing used peripheral blood. The sequence was collected from a man in his forties or fifties with active COVID-19. The V gene is TRBV5-1, the J gene TRBJ1-1; D uncertain. The CDR3: CASSGQMNTEAFF. CDR3 DNA sequence: TGCGCCAGCAGCGGCCAGATGAACACTGAAGCTTTCTTT.